Included here is one T cell receptor beta chain sequence, with context. This sample was taken from a study of OX40 agonist ivuxolimab in advanced cancers. The protocol was immunoSEQ multiplex PCR, while the TCRdb copy is restricted to in-frame clones and leaves out a portion. The repertoire holds about 64,000 clones, with about 89% as singletons. This TCR came from an adult with an advanced solid tumor such as melanoma, head and neck, liver or kidney cancer. The material sequenced was CD4+ or CD8+ T cells sorted from blood, taken in a trial of the OX40 agonist ivuxolimab.

The CDR3 coding sequence is TGTGCCAGCAGTTTTGTCGGAGCCGGGGAGCTGTTTTTT. Its protein is CASSFVGAGELFF. The chain couples TRBV28 to TRBJ2-2; D gene ambiguous. The germline CDR1 and CDR2 sequences are MDHEN and SYDVKM. The CDR3 extends over 13 amino acids. V shed 3 bases and J shed 6 bases, with 8 bases lying between them.